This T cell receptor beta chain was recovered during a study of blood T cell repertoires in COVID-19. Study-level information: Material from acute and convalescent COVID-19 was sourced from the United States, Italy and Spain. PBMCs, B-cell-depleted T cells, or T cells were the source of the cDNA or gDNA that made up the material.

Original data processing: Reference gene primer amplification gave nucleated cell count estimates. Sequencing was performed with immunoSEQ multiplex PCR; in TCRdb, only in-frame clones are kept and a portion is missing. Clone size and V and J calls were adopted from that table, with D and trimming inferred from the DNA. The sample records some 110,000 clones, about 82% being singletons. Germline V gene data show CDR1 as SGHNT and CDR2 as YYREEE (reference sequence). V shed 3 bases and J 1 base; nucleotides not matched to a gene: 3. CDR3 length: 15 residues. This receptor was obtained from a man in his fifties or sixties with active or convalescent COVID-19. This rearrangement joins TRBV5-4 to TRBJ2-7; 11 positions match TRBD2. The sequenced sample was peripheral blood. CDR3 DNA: TGTGCCAGCAGCTCTTGGACTAGCGGGTCCTACGAGCAGTACTTC. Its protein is CASSSWTSGSYEQYF.